Shown below are 19 T cell receptor beta chains from a single sample sequenced in a study of lymphopenia after photon versus proton radiotherapy. The assay was immunoSEQ multiplex PCR, and TCRdb's table has in-frame clones only and misses some. The sample includes about 70,000 clones, roughly 92% of them seen just once. This specimen was peripheral blood, taken from a patient treated with photon-based radiotherapy. Source of these receptors: a woman in her thirties or forties with cholangiocarcinoma.

V is TRBV10-2 and J is TRBJ1-2; unclear D gene. Trimming took off 3 bases at V and 4 bases at J, with 9 bases between the two ends. Per germline, CDR1 WSHSY and CDR2 SAAADI. The CDR3 has 13 residues. The CDR3, as DNA: TGCGCCAGCAGTGAAGGTCAGTTCTATGGCTACACCTTC. Encoded protein: CASSEGQFYGYTF.

A remark on this clone: One junction end disagrees with the germline gene, perhaps due to a read error. The chain carries TRBV7-7 and TRBJ2-7; no clear D gene. From germline, CDR1 is SSHAT and CDR2 FNYEAQ (reference sequence). The CDR3 runs 13 residues. The CDR3 loop reads CASSLAESYEQYF. The CDR3 bases are TGTGCTAGCAGCTTAGCAGAGTCCTACGAGCAGTACTTC.

The chain joins TRBV2 to TRBJ1-1; D is unclear. The CDR3 contains 13 residues. Germline CDR1 and CDR2: SNHLY and FYNNEI. The V end lost 5 bases, the J end lost 1 base, and 8 bases lay between the germline ends. The CDR3 nucleotides are TGTGCCAGCAGTCCCGACTGGAACACTGAAGCTTTCTTT. Protein: CASSPDWNTEAFF.

The gene calls are TRBV9 and TRBJ1-1; weak D call: TRBD1 (5 bases). Between the trimmed V and J ends, which lost 0 bases and 10 bases, there was a span of 10 bases. The germline CDR1 and CDR2 sequences are SGDLS and YYNGEE. The CDR3 covers 12 residues. The CDR3 DNA reads as TGTGCCAGCAGCGTAGTGGGAGGGGTAGCTTTCTTT. This sequence encodes CASSVVGGVAFF.

The chain couples TRBV11-3 to TRBJ2-3; no clear D. CDR1 SGHNT and CDR2 YENEEA come from the germline V gene. Trimming removed 1 base from V and 2 bases from J, with 13 bases in between. This CDR3 contains 16 residues. The CDR3 loop reads CASSLGGSPVTDTQYF. The CDR3 DNA is TGTGCCAGCAGCTTAGGGGGTAGCCCTGTCACAGATACGCAGTATTTT.

V and J are TRBV7-9 and TRBJ2-7, with D perhaps given as TRBD1 or TRBD2 (6 bases each). V was shortened by 5 bases and J by 2 bases, with 25 bases between the two germline ends. The CDR3 runs 18 residues. Germline-derived CDR1 and CDR2 are SEHNR and FQNEAQ (reference sequence). The CDR3 bases are TGTGCCAGCAGCCCGGGGGCGGTTTGGGGCGGTGAAACCTACGAGCAGTACTTC. Amino acids: CASSPGAVWGGETYEQYF.

V usage is TRBV7-2 and J usage is TRBJ2-6, with TRBD1 matching 8 bases. V lost 1 base, J lost 0 bases, and 8 bases stayed unmatched. Per the germline V gene, CDR1 is SGHTA and CDR2 is FQGNSA. The CDR3 is made up of 19 amino acids. Here the CDR3 DNA reads TGTGCCAGCAGCTTAGACAGGGACAGGCCTTACTCTGGGGCCAACGTCCTGACTTTC. Translated, it gives CASSLDRDRPYSGANVLTF.

J is TRBJ1-2 and V is TRBV5-6; 9 bases match TRBD1. V lost 0 bases, J lost 8 bases, and 5 bases stayed unmatched. The CDR3 consists of 14 residues. Germline-derived CDR1 and CDR2 are SGHDT and YYEEEE. CDR3 sequence (DNA): TGTGCCAGCAGCTTGGGGGACAGGGTATGGGGCTACACCTTC. This sequence encodes CASSLGDRVWGYTF.

The chain carries TRBV4-2 and TRBJ2-7; no reliable D call. V shed 1 base and J shed 3 bases, with 4 bases lying between them. Looked up from germline, CDR1 is LGHNA and CDR2 is YNFKEQ. CDR3 length: 12 residues. Written as DNA, the CDR3 is TGTGCCAGCAGCCAAGGACACTACGAGCAGTACTTC. It codes for CASSQGHYEQYF.

This clone has only one observation. One end of the junction varies from germline; a read error may be responsible. The chain joins TRBV23-1 to TRBJ1-1; 7 nucleotides align to TRBD1. TRBV23-1 is identified as an open reading frame with a role that is uncertain. This CDR3 contains 10 residues. CDR3 in DNA: TGCGCCAGCAGTCAGACAGGGTGGCCCTTT. Translating it yields CASSQTGWPF.

The chain couples TRBV4-3 to TRBJ2-3, with 9 bases identical to TRBD2. The V gene's germline CDR1 is LGHNA and CDR2 YSLEER. The CDR3 sequence is 16 residues long. V was clipped by 4 bases and J by 2 bases; unmatched bases: 7. CDR3 nucleotide sequence: TGCGCCAGCAGCCCCCACAGCGGGGGGTTCACAGATACGCAGTATTTT. Its protein product is CASSPHSGGFTDTQYF.

The chain joins TRBV21-1 to TRBJ1-3; the D call TRBD1 from the table was never checked on the DNA. TRBV21-1 is marked as a pseudogene. The CDR3 is made up of 16 amino acids. CDR3 sequence: CASITPPTGNRNTIYF. In DNA, the CDR3 is TGTGCCAGCATTACACCCCCGACAGGGAACAGAAACACCATATATTTT.

The rearrangement uses TRBV21-1 and TRBJ2-7. TRBV21-1 is assigned pseudogene status. The CDR3 is made up of 15 amino acids. CDR3 bases: TGTGCCAGCAACTTGTCTAGGGCACCTTCCTACGAGCAGTACTTC. This gives the protein CASNLSRAPSYEQYF.

The CDR3 sequence: CASSVGVVSYGYTF. The DNA for the CDR3 is TGTGCCAGCAGCGTAGGGGTAGTCTCCTATGGCTACACCTTC. The J gene is TRBJ1-2, the V gene TRBV9; D gene uncertain. V lost 0 bases and J lost 4, with 10 bases in between. Germline assignment: CDR1 SGDLS and CDR2 YYNGEE. The CDR3 runs to 14 residues.

This clone was found once. The genes are TRBV27 and TRBJ1-1, with 9 nucleotides matching TRBD1. CDR3 length: 15 amino acids. Germline-derived CDR1 and CDR2 are MNHEY and SMNVEV (reference sequence). Germline trimming cut 2 bases from V and 4 bases from J; bases unmatched to any gene: 5. The CDR3 here is CASSLGDRVGTEAFF. The DNA of the CDR3 is TGTGCCAGCAGTTTAGGGGACAGGGTAGGCACTGAAGCTTTCTTT.

The rearrangement joins TRBV6-5 to TRBJ2-5; 7 bases map to TRBD1. V dropped 0 bases and J dropped 5; count of bases not matched to a gene: 3. Germline values: CDR1 MNHEY, CDR2 SVGAGI. The CDR3 spans 14 residues. This CDR3 is CASSYSYRGETQYF. The CDR3, as DNA: TGTGCCAGCAGTTACTCGTACAGGGGCGAGACCCAGTACTTC.

The rearrangement joins TRBV9 to TRBJ1-3, with TRBD1 as a possible D gene (6 bases). V was pared by 0 bases and J by 0 bases, with 13 bases between. Germline lookup yields CDR1 SGDLS and CDR2 YYNGEE. This CDR3 comprises 17 residues. The CDR3 DNA follows: TGTGCCAGCAGCGTAGTGCCAGGGGAGCCCTCTGGAAACACCATATATTTT. It translates to CASSVVPGEPSGNTIYF.

The table lists this clone with a count of one. This rearrangement joins TRBV27 to TRBJ1-5; 9 bases align to TRBD1. Germline V gene lookup returns CDR1 MNHEY and CDR2 SMNVEV (reference sequence). V shed 6 bases, J shed 1 base, and the junction held 4 bases outside the gene matches. There are 15 residues in the CDR3. CDR3 sequence reads: CASRLGQGSNQPQHF. CDR3 sequence (DNA): TGTGCCAGCAGATTAGGACAGGGGAGCAATCAGCCCCAGCATTTT.

The table lists this clone with a count of one. The CDR3 coding sequence is TGTGCCAGCAGCCTCTCTTCGACTAGCGCCTCCTACAATGAGCAGTTCTTC. It translates to CASSLSSTSASYNEQFF. The chain uses TRBV4-2 and TRBJ2-1, with 8 positions matching TRBD2. V shed 4 bases, J shed 0 bases, and the junction held 8 bases outside the gene matches. This CDR3 is 17 amino acids long. In germline, CDR1 is LGHNA, CDR2 YNFKEQ.